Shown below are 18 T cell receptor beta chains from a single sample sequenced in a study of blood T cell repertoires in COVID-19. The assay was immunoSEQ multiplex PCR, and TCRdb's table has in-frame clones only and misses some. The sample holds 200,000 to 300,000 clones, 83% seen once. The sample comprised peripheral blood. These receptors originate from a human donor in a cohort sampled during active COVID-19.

The CDR3 here is CASSIFRDRESKLFF. The CDR3 DNA reads TGTGCCAGCAGCATTTTTCGAGACAGGGAGTCAAAACTGTTTTTT. V is TRBV21-1 and J is TRBJ1-4; the D call of TRBD1 is as the table states it, not checked on the DNA. TRBV21-1 represents a pseudogene. The CDR3 is made up of 15 amino acids.

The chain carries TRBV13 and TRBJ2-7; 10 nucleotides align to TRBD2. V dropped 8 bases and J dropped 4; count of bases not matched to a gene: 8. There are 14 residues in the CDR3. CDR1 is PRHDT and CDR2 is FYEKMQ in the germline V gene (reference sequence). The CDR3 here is CASSAGGIKYEQYF. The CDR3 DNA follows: TGTGCCAGCTCAGCGGGAGGGATAAAGTACGAGCAGTACTTC. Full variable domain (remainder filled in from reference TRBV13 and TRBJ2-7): AAGVIQSPRHLIKEKRETATLKCYPIPRHDTVYWYQQGPGQDPQFLISFYEKMQSDKGSIPDRFSAQQFSDYHSELNMSSLELGDSALYFCASSAGGIKYEQYFGPGTRLTVT.

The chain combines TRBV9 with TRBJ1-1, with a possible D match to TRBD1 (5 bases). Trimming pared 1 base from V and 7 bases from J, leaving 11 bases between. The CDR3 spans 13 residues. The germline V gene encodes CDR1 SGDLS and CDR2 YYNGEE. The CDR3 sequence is CASSVQGMGEAFF. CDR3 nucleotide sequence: TGTGCCAGCAGCGTACAGGGTATGGGTGAAGCTTTCTTT.

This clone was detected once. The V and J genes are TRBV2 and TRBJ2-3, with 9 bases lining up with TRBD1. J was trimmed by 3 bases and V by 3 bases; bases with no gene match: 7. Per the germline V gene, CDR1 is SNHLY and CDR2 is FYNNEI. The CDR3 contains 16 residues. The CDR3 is CASSDPGQGRTDTQYF. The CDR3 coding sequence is TGTGCCAGCAGTGACCCCGGACAGGGGAGGACAGATACGCAGTATTTT.

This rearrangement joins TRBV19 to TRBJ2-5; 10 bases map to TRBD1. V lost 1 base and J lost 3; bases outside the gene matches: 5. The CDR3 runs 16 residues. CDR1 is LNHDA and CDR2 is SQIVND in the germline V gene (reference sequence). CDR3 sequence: CASSIVGTGVEETQYF. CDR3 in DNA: TGTGCCAGTAGTATAGTCGGGACAGGGGTAGAAGAGACCCAGTACTTC.

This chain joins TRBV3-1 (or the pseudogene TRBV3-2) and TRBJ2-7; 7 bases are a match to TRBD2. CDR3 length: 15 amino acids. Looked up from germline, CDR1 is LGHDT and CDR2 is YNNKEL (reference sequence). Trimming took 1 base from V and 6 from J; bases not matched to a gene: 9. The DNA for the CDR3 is TGTGCCAGCAGCCAAGGGTGGGACTACCCCTCCGAGCAGTACTTC. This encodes CASSQGWDYPSEQYF.

The CDR3 is CASTPPDRMNTEAFF. The CDR3 DNA sequence: TGTGCCAGTACCCCCCCGGACAGGATGAACACTGAAGCTTTCTTT. V gene TRBV19 combines with J gene TRBJ1-1, with 7 bases fitting TRBD1. The germline CDR1 and CDR2 sequences are LNHDA and SQIVND (reference sequence). The CDR3 is made up of 15 amino acids. The ends lost 7 bases at V and 0 bases at J; junction bases unmatched: 8.

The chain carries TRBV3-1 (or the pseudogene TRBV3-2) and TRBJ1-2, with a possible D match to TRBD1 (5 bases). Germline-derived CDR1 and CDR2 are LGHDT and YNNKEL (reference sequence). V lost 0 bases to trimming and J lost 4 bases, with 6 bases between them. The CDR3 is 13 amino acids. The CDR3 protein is CASSQDRGYGYTF. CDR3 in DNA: TGTGCCAGCAGCCAAGATAGGGGCTATGGCTACACCTTC.

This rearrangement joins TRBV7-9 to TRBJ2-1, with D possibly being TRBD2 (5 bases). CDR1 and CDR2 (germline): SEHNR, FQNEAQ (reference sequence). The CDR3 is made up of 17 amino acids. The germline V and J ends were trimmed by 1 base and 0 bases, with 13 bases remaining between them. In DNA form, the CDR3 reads TGTGCCAGCAGCTTAGAAGGACTGGTGAGCTCCTACAATGAGCAGTTCTTC. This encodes CASSLEGLVSSYNEQFF.

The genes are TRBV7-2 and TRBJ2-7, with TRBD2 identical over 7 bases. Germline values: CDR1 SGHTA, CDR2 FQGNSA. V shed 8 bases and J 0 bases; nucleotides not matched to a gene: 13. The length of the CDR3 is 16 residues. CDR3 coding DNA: TGTGCCAGCGGGTCACGGACGGGGGGAAGCTCCTACGAGCAGTACTTC. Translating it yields CASGSRTGGSSYEQYF.

CDR3 loop: CSAASKETQYF. DNA for the CDR3: TGCAGTGCGGCTAGCAAAGAGACCCAGTACTTC. V usage is TRBV20-1 and J usage is TRBJ2-5; weak D call: TRBD2 (5 bases). CDR1 is DFQATT, CDR2 SNEGSKA, per germline (reference sequence). Trimming shortened V by 6 bases and J by 3 bases, and 8 bases separated the two germline ends. The CDR3 has 11 amino acids.

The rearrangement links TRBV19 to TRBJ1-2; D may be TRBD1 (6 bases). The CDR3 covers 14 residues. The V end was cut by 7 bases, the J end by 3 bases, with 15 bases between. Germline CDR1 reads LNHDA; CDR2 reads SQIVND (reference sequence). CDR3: CASNPRGGDYGYTF. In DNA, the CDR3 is TGTGCCAGTAACCCTAGAGGGGGGGACTATGGCTACACCTTC.

CDR3 sequence (DNA): TGTGCCAGCTCGCTCAGTAGGGCGGGAGCGAGAGATACGCAGTATTTT. Translated, it gives CASSLSRAGARDTQYF. V and J are TRBV18 and TRBJ2-3; TRBD2 agrees at 7 bases. J was trimmed by 5 bases and V by 6 bases; bases with no gene match: 14. The CDR3 runs to 16 residues. CDR1 is KGHSH and CDR2 is LQKENI in the germline V gene.

The CDR3 loop reads CASSFNGGGTDTQYF. DNA of the CDR3: TGCGCCAGCAGCTTCAACGGGGGGGGCACAGATACGCAGTATTTT. The chain joins TRBV5-1 to TRBJ2-3, with TRBD2 matching over 8 bases. Germline V gene data show CDR1 as SGHRS and CDR2 as YFSETQ. The CDR3 is made up of 15 amino acids. V shed 2 bases, J shed 1 base, and the junction held 3 bases outside the gene matches.

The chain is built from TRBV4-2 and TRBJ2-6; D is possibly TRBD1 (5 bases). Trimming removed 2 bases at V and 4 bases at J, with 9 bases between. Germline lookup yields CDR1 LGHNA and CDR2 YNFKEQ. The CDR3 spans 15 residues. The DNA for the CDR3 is TGTGCCAGCAGCCAATCAGGGTCCGGGGCCAACGTCCTGACTTTC. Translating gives CASSQSGSGANVLTF.

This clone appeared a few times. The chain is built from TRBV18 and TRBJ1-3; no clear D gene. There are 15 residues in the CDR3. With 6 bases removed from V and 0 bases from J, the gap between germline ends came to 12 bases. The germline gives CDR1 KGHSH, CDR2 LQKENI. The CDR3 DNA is TGTGCCAGCTCGTCTGGACTGAGCTCTGGAAACACCATATATTTT. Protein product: CASSSGLSSGNTIYF. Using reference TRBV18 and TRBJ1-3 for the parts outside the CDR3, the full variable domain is NAGVMQNPRHLVRRRGQEARLRCSPMKGHSHVYWYRQLPEEGLKFMVYLQKENIIDESGMPKERFSAEFPKEGPSILRIQQVVRGDSAAYFCASSSGLSSGNTIYFGEGSWLTVV.

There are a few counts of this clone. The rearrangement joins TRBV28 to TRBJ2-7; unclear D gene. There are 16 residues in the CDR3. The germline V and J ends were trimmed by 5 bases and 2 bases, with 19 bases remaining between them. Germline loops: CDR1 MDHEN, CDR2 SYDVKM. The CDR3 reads CASSPIPLFSAYEQYF. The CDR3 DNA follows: TGTGCCAGCAGTCCAATCCCCCTCTTCTCGGCCTACGAGCAGTACTTC.

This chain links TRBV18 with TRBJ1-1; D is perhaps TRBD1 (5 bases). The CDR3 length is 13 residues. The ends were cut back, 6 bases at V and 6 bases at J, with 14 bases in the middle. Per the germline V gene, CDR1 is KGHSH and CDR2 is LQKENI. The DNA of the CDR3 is TGTGCCAGCTCGGCACAGGAGAGCCCTGAAGCTTTCTTT. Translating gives CASSAQESPEAFF.